Listed below are T cell receptor beta chains from one sample, sequenced in a study of T-cell memory formation after mild COVID-19. TCRdb itself ran the 5' RACE reads through MiXCR, one entry per CDR3 protein. The sample consists of about 150,000 distinct CDR3 sequences, 10% to 15% of them appearing once. The specimen was PBMCs or a T cell subset sorted from them (not recorded which). The receptors come from a man younger than 35 who had mild COVID-19 (a few samples of this study predate the infection). Cell type and time point are not known. The CDR3 runs from the conserved cysteine through the conserved F or W. D genes are given only for firm matches. The size field is filled for only some rows; it gives once, few, many or a size class.

D gene | clone size | J gene | V gene | CDR3 DNA | CDR3 protein
. | . | TRBJ1-5 | TRBV20-1 | TGCAGTGCTAGAAACCGGGACACCCATCAGCCCCAGCATTTT | CSARNRDTHQPQHF
TRBD1 | . | TRBJ2-3 | TRBV11-3 | TGTGCCAGCGGACAGGGGGATACGCAGTATTTT | CASGQGDTQYF
. | few | TRBJ1-2 | TRBV28 | TGTGCCAGCAGGCGTATTTCAGGGGTTTGGGGCTACACCTTC | CASRRISGVWGYTF
. | few | TRBJ1-1 | TRBV9 | TGTGCCAGCAGCGTAGGTTGGAACACTGAAGCTTTCTTT | CASSVGWNTEAFF
. | . | TRBJ1-2 | TRBV4-3 | TGCGCCAGCAGCCAAGTCCCGGGGCCCTATGGCTACACCTTC | CASSQVPGPYGYTF
TRBD2 | many | TRBJ2-3 | TRBV20-1 | TGCAGTGCTAGAGTGCCTAGCGGGGTCGCAGATACGCAGTATTTT | CSARVPSGVADTQYF
. | few | TRBJ1-6 | TRBV20-1 | TGCAGTGCTCAGCAACAGGGTAATAGTTCACCCCTCCACTTT | CSAQQQGNSSPLHF
. | . | TRBJ1-1 | TRBV15 | TGTGCCACCAGCTCAGGGCCCCTGTCGGATGCTTTCTTT | CATSSGPLSDAFF
TRBD2 | . | TRBJ2-5 | TRBV2 | TGTGCCAGCAGACCTCTAGCGGGGCCCGGGAAGACCCAGTACTTC | CASRPLAGPGKTQYF
. | . | TRBJ2-5 | TRBV2 | TGTGCCAGCAGCTTTGACAGGGAGACCCAGTACTTC | CASSFDRETQYF
. | many | TRBJ1-2 | TRBV7-9 | TGTGCCAGCAGCTTCCTGACAGCTAACTATGGCTACACCTTC | CASSFLTANYGYTF
. | few | TRBJ1-2 | TRBV7-9 | TGTGCCAGCAAGGGACACTATGGCTACACCTTC | CASKGHYGYTF
. | few | TRBJ1-1 | TRBV6-5 | TGTGCCAGCAGCTTAGGGGGGGGAGGAGCTTTCTTT | CASSLGGGGAFF
. | few | TRBJ2-7 | TRBV4-1 | TGCGCCAGCAGCCAAGTGTGGGGAAACTACGAGCAGTACTTC | CASSQVWGNYEQYF
. | many | TRBJ2-5 | TRBV25-1 | TGTGCCAGCAGTGAATCCGTATTTGGAGAGACCCAGTACTTC | CASSESVFGETQYF
. | few | TRBJ1-4 | TRBV11-2 | TGTGCCAGCAGAACAGGGAGGGGATCCGAAAAACTGTTTTTT | CASRTGRGSEKLFF
. | many | TRBJ2-5 | TRBV5-1 | TGCGCCAGCAGCTTACTTCCGGGAGTCAAAGAGACCCAGTACTTC | CASSLLPGVKETQYF
. | . | TRBJ1-2 | TRBV10-3 | TGTGCCATCAGTGGCCCGCATGGCTACACCTTC | CAISGPHGYTF
TRBD2 | many | TRBJ2-1 | TRBV4-3 | TGCGCCAGCAGCCCCCGTGTCCTAGCGGGTGGGGATGAGCAGTTCTTC | CASSPRVLAGGDEQFF
TRBD1 | . | TRBJ1-5 | TRBV7-2 | TGTGCCAGCAGCCCACCAGGGGGGGGCAATCAGCCCCAGCATTTT | CASSPPGGGNQPQHF
. | many | TRBJ2-5 | TRBV12-3/TRBV12-4 | TGTGCCAGCAGTCAGGGGTTCCAAGAGACCCAGTACTTC | CASSQGFQETQYF
. | many | TRBJ1-5 | TRBV7-9 | TGTGCCAGCAGCTTAGGCGGGGTCGGGCAGCCCCAGCATTTT | CASSLGGVGQPQHF